The next 32 T cell receptor beta chains were all read from a single sample in a study of cytomegalovirus exposure and HLA in healthy donors. Repertoires were generated with immunoSEQ multiplex PCR, while TCRdb's copy carries only in-frame clones and drops some. This table holds 200,000 to 250,000 clones, roughly 83% found once. Sequenced sample: PBMCs. The source is a woman aged 18-35 years in good health and CMV-seronegative.

This clone has only one observation. CDR3 DNA sequence: TGTGCCAGTAGCGCGATGGATGAGCAGTTCTTC. It yields the protein CASSAMDEQFF. V gene TRBV19 combines with J gene TRBJ2-1; no clear D gene. This CDR3 comprises 11 residues. Germline V gene lookup returns CDR1 LNHDA and CDR2 SQIVND (reference sequence). With 6 bases removed from V and 8 bases from J, the gap between germline ends came to 8 bases.

This chain uses TRBV7-9 with TRBJ2-7, with a possible D match to TRBD1 (5 bases). The V gene lost 2 bases and the J gene lost 3 bases, with 5 bases spanning the gap. The CDR3 totals 12 residues. Germline-derived CDR1 and CDR2 are SEHNR and FQNEAQ (reference sequence). The CDR3 sequence is CASSLQGYEQYF. The CDR3 coding sequence is TGTGCCAGCAGCTTACAGGGCTACGAGCAGTACTTC.

This clone was observed a single time. CDR3 coding DNA: TGTGCCTCCGAGTTGGGGGTCCGGGGGACGGACCATGAAAAACTGTTTTTT. This encodes CASELGVRGTDHEKLFF. The chain links TRBV30 to TRBJ1-4; D may be TRBD1 (5 bases). Germline V CDR1 and CDR2: GTSNPN, SVGIG (reference sequence). This CDR3 has 17 residues. V was clipped by 7 bases and J by 6 bases, with 27 bases between them. Filled out from reference TRBV30 and TRBJ1-4, the complete variable domain reads SQTIHQWPATLVQPVGSPLSLECTVEGTSNPNLYWYRQAAGRGLQLLFYSVGIGQISSEVPQNLSASRPQDRQFILSSKKLLLSDSGFYLCASELGVRGTDHEKLFFGSGTQLSVL.

The chain couples TRBV27 to TRBJ2-3; no firm D call. CDR3 size: 13 residues. The ends were cut back, 3 bases at V and 1 base at J, with 5 bases in the middle. The germline V gene encodes CDR1 MNHEY and CDR2 SMNVEV (reference sequence). The CDR3 sequence: CASSFRGTDTQYF. The CDR3 DNA reads as TGTGCCAGCAGTTTCCGGGGCACAGATACGCAGTATTTT.

This clone was detected only a few times. Compared with germline, one end of the junction differs, possibly owing to a read error. V is TRBV29-1 and J is TRBJ2-7; unclear D gene. The CDR3 spans 13 residues. Germline V gene sequence: CDR1 SQVTM, CDR2 ANQGSEA. In DNA, the CDR3 is TGCAGCGTGACGGACGCCACCTCCTTCGAGCAGTACTTC. Protein: CSVTDATSFEQYF.

The chain uses TRBV29-1 and TRBJ2-7, with 7 bases matching TRBD1. The junction had 10 bases not matched to a gene; V was cut back by 6 bases and J by 2 bases. Germline CDR1 is SQVTM and CDR2 is ANQGSEA. The CDR3 consists of 14 residues. The CDR3 is CSVLPMDRTYEQYF. CDR3 nucleotides: TGCAGCGTCCTCCCCATGGACAGGACCTACGAGCAGTACTTC.

The V gene is TRBV9, the J gene TRBJ2-5; TRBD2 aligns across 8 bases. The CDR3 is 18 amino acids. V lost 0 bases to trimming and J lost 0 bases; unmatched junction nucleotides: 10. CDR1 SGDLS and CDR2 YYNGEE come from the germline V gene. This chain's CDR3 is CASSVAMAGGGHQETQYF. CDR3 sequence (DNA): TGTGCCAGCAGCGTAGCTATGGCGGGAGGAGGTCACCAAGAGACCCAGTACTTC.

This clone was seen a single time. DNA for the CDR3: TGTGCCAGCAGTTTAGGGTTAAGCGGCAATGAGCAGTTCTTC. Protein sequence: CASSLGLSGNEQFF. The genes are TRBV28 and TRBJ2-1; maybe TRBD2 (5 bases). Trimming shortened V by 2 bases and J by 6 bases, and 11 bases separated the two germline ends. This CDR3 comprises 14 residues. In germline, CDR1 is MDHEN, CDR2 SYDVKM.

The V call is TRBV7-2, the J call TRBJ2-7; D is perhaps TRBD1 or TRBD2 (5 bases each). Per germline, CDR1 SGHTA and CDR2 FQGNSA. V lost 2 bases and J 7 bases, leaving 18 bases between the germline ends. This CDR3 contains 15 residues. For the CDR3, the DNA is TGTGCCAGCAGCTTAATCGCCGGGACCTCTTATGAGCAGTACTTC. As protein: CASSLIAGTSYEQYF. The full variable domain, in which reference TRBV7-2 and TRBJ2-7 provide the parts outside the CDR3, is GAGVSQSPSNKVTEKGKDVELRCDPISGHTALYWYRQSLGQGLEFLIYFQGNSAPDKSGLPSDRFSAERTGGSVSTLTIQRTQQEDSAVYLCASSLIAGTSYEQYFGPGTRLTVT.

The chain couples TRBV29-1 to TRBJ2-1; 11 bases match TRBD2. The CDR3 extends over 15 amino acids. Germline CDR1 SQVTM, CDR2 ANQGSEA. The junction had 9 bases not matched to a gene; V was cut back by 6 bases and J by 5 bases. In DNA, the CDR3 is TGCAGCGTGGCTCTTCTAGCGGGGGGAAACAATGAGCAGTTCTTC. Translation gives CSVALLAGGNNEQFF.

This chain joins TRBV28 and TRBJ2-7; the D is unclear. Germline CDR1 reads MDHEN; CDR2 reads SYDVKM. V was cut by 7 bases and J by 3 bases, with 13 bases left in between. The CDR3 has 13 residues. CDR3 amino acids: CASTQSGYYEQYF. In nucleotides, the CDR3 is TGTGCCAGCACCCAATCGGGCTACTACGAGCAGTACTTC.

The J gene is TRBJ1-1, the V gene TRBV6-1; D not certain. The ends were cut back, 3 bases at V and 1 base at J, with 12 bases in the middle. The CDR3 is 15 amino acids. CDR1 and CDR2 (germline): MNHNS, SASEGT. The CDR3 nucleotides read TGTGCCAGCAGTGATTTTTGGGCAAAGAACACTGAAGCTTTCTTT. It is translated as CASSDFWAKNTEAFF.

The rearrangement uses TRBV28 and TRBJ1-1; D gene ambiguous. Germline V gene lookup returns CDR1 MDHEN and CDR2 SYDVKM. The CDR3 covers 15 residues. Deletions cut 7 bases from V and 5 bases from J, with 20 bases between. The CDR3 loop reads CASTPSLGMGTEAFF. DNA for the CDR3: TGTGCCAGCACCCCCTCGTTGGGTATGGGGACTGAAGCTTTCTTT.

The V gene is TRBV5-1, the J gene TRBJ1-5; perhaps TRBD1 as D (5 bases). This CDR3 has 14 residues. Trimming stripped 1 base from V and 7 bases from J, with 12 bases between. From germline, CDR1 is SGHRS and CDR2 YFSETQ. The CDR3 bases are TGCGCCAGCAGCTTGAATATTGACAGCCAGCCCCAGCATTTT. Amino acids: CASSLNIDSQPQHF.

V gene TRBV5-1 combines with J gene TRBJ2-3; D possibly uses TRBD1 or TRBD2 (6 bases each). The V gene lost 4 bases and the J gene lost 7 bases, with 16 bases spanning the gap. Germline values: CDR1 SGHRS, CDR2 YFSETQ. The CDR3 runs 14 residues. The CDR3 region is CASSTLGGPNTQYF. CDR3 nucleotide sequence: TGCGCCAGCAGCACCCTGGGGGGCCCGAATACGCAGTATTTT.

The chain links TRBV4-2 to TRBJ1-4, with D possibly being TRBD1 (5 bases). The germline gives CDR1 LGHNA, CDR2 YNFKEQ. This CDR3 is 15 amino acids long. Trimming removed 2 bases from V and 3 bases from J, with 10 bases in between. The CDR3 nucleotides are TGTGCCAGCAGCCAAATGGGGGGATCTAATGAAAAACTGTTTTTT. It specifies CASSQMGGSNEKLFF.

A few counts support this clone. The sample has other DNA sequences that encode this CDR3 too. CDR3 amino acids: CASSVGGGPDTQYF. CDR3 DNA: TGTGCCAGCAGCGTAGGGGGGGGCCCAGATACGCAGTATTTT. The chain links TRBV9 to TRBJ2-3; D is perhaps TRBD2 (7 bases). The germline V gene encodes CDR1 SGDLS and CDR2 YYNGEE. This CDR3 is 14 amino acids long. V dropped 0 bases and J dropped 4 bases, with 9 bases sitting between them.

The genes are TRBV6-1 and TRBJ1-1; TRBD1 matches 7 bases. Trimming cost V 4 bases and J 1 base; bases outside gene matches: 6. The CDR3 sequence is 15 residues long. Germline V CDR1 and CDR2: MNHNS, SASEGT. The CDR3 sequence: CASSVSRGPNTEAFF. The CDR3 coding sequence is TGTGCCAGCAGTGTATCTAGGGGGCCGAACACTGAAGCTTTCTTT.

This chain connects TRBV7-9 to TRBJ1-2; no definite D call. This CDR3 is 12 amino acids long. Germline V CDR1 and CDR2: SEHNR, FQNEAQ (reference sequence). Trimming left V 0 bases short and J 6 bases short, with 5 bases between. CDR3 loop: CASSLARNGYTF. CDR3 sequence (DNA): TGTGCCAGCAGCTTAGCAAGGAATGGCTACACCTTC.

V gene TRBV19 combines with J gene TRBJ1-1; 9 bases map to TRBD1. In germline, CDR1 is LNHDA, CDR2 SQIVND (reference sequence). The ends lost 3 bases at V and 4 bases at J; junction bases unmatched: 9. This CDR3 contains 16 residues. The CDR3 DNA sequence: TGTGCCAGTAGTATGGAACAGGGGGCGTTGAGCACTGAAGCTTTCTTT. It translates to CASSMEQGALSTEAFF.

The sample holds one count of this clone. This chain uses TRBV28 with TRBJ2-1; possible D gene TRBD1, 6 bases. The CDR3 is 16 amino acids. Trimming shortened V by 5 bases and J by 7 bases, and 21 bases separated the two germline ends. CDR1 is MDHEN and CDR2 is SYDVKM in the germline V gene. The CDR3 sequence is CASSLVRGGGRNEQFF. The CDR3 coding sequence is TGTGCCAGCAGTCTGGTCAGGGGTGGCGGCAGGAATGAGCAGTTCTTC.

V and J are TRBV27 and TRBJ2-7, with TRBD2 as a possible D gene (5 bases). V lost 5 bases and J lost 3, with 17 bases in between. Germline CDR1 MNHEY, CDR2 SMNVEV (reference sequence). This CDR3 is built from 15 residues. CDR3 bases: TGTGCCAGCAGTCCGGGATCTTTACGGGGCTACGAGCAGTACTTC. It yields the protein CASSPGSLRGYEQYF.

CDR3 sequence: CSASKVHGYTF. The CDR3 DNA sequence: TGCAGTGCTAGTAAGGTACATGGCTACACCTTC. The V and J genes are TRBV20-1 and TRBJ1-2; no definite D call. V shed 3 bases and J shed 6 bases, with 8 bases lying between them. This CDR3 spans 11 amino acids. Germline V gives CDR1 DFQATT, CDR2 SNEGSKA (reference sequence).

The chain couples TRBV27 to TRBJ2-1; 9 nucleotides align to TRBD1. Germline V gene sequence: CDR1 MNHEY, CDR2 SMNVEV (reference sequence). J lost 5 bases, V lost 3 bases, and 5 bases had no gene match. This CDR3 spans 15 amino acids. The CDR3 region has the DNA TGTGCCAGCAGTTTCGACAGGGGGAGCGACAATGAGCAGTTCTTC. As protein: CASSFDRGSDNEQFF.

The chain uses TRBV7-3 and TRBJ2-5; 7 nucleotides line up with TRBD1. The CDR3 loop spans 15 amino acids. The junction had 10 bases not matched to a gene; V was cut back by 4 bases and J by 5 bases. In germline, CDR1 is SGHTA, CDR2 FQGTGA. The CDR3 nucleotides read TGTGCCAGCAGCTCGACAGGGACGGCCAGGGAGACCCAGTACTTC. Encoded protein: CASSSTGTARETQYF.

The CDR3 spells CASSHRPHSTYEQYF. In DNA, the CDR3 is TGTGCCAGCAGCCACAGGCCGCACTCGACCTACGAGCAGTACTTC. The chain joins TRBV11-2 to TRBJ2-7; tentatively, D is TRBD1 (5 bases). This CDR3 has 15 residues. Trimming cost V 5 bases and J 2 bases, with 16 bases left between them. Germline lookup yields CDR1 SGHAT and CDR2 FQNNGV.

The chain employs TRBV29-1 and TRBJ1-2, with 10 bases identical to TRBD1. The length of the CDR3 is 12 residues. The germline V gene has CDR1 SQVTM and CDR2 ANQGSEA. Trimming at V came to 7 bases and at J to 3 bases, leaving 2 bases not matched to a gene. For the CDR3, the DNA is TGCAGCGGGGGGACAGGGGACTATGGCTACACCTTC. Its translation is CSGGTGDYGYTF.

The V gene is TRBV28, the J gene TRBJ1-2; a weak D match, TRBD1 (6 bases). The CDR3 spans 14 residues. Looked up from germline, CDR1 is MDHEN and CDR2 is SYDVKM. Trimming cost V 2 bases and J 5 bases, with 12 bases left between them. The CDR3, as DNA: TGTGCCAGCAGTTTACCGGGACAACTTTATGGCTACACCTTC. It encodes CASSLPGQLYGYTF.

The V gene is TRBV7-9, the J gene TRBJ1-6, with 10 bases identical to TRBD1. The V gene's germline CDR1 is SEHNR and CDR2 FQNEAQ (reference sequence). V trimming: 5 bases; J trimming: 14 bases; junction bases outside the gene matches: 6. There are 13 residues in the CDR3. Here the CDR3 DNA reads TGTGCCAGCAGCGCATCCGGGACAGGGGCCCTCCACTTT. Its protein product is CASSASGTGALHF.

The table lists this clone with a few counts. This chain uses TRBV30 with TRBJ1-1; D gene unclear. V was cut by 4 bases and J by 1 base, with 4 bases left in between. The CDR3 covers 11 residues. CDR1 GTSNPN and CDR2 SVGIG come from the germline V gene (reference sequence). The CDR3 DNA follows: TGTGCCTGGATGTGGAACACTGAAGCTTTCTTT. Translating it yields CAWMWNTEAFF.

This rearrangement joins TRBV7-6 to TRBJ2-1; tentatively, D is TRBD1 (5 bases). Trimming shortened V by 1 base and J by 9 bases, and 7 bases separated the two germline ends. Looked up from germline, CDR1 is SGHVS and CDR2 is FNYEAQ. This CDR3 region has 12 residues. CDR3 protein: CASSLEGREQFF. The CDR3 DNA sequence: TGTGCCAGCAGCTTAGAGGGGCGTGAGCAGTTCTTC.

V gene TRBV30 combines with J gene TRBJ1-5; weak D call: TRBD1 (5 bases). Germline loops: CDR1 GTSNPN, CDR2 SVGIG (reference sequence). CDR3 size: 14 residues. The V gene lost 4 bases and the J gene lost 7 bases, with 17 bases spanning the gap. Written as DNA, the CDR3 is TGTGCCTGGACCACGCAGGGATTCGGGCAGCCCCAGCATTTT. Its protein product is CAWTTQGFGQPQHF.